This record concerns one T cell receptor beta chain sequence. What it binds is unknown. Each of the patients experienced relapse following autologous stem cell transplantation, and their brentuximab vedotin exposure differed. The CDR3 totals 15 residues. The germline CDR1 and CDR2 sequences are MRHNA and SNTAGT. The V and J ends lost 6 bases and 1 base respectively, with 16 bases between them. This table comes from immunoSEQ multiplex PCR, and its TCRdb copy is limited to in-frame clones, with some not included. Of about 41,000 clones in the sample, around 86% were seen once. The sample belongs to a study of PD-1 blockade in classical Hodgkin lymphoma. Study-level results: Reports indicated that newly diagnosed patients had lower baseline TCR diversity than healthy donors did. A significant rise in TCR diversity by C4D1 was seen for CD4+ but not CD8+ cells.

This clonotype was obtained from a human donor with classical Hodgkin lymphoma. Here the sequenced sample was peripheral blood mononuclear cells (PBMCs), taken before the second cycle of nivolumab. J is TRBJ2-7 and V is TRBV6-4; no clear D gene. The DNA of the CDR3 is TGTGCCAGCAGGGGTAGATCCTCTTTGTCCTACGAGCAGTACTTC. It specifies CASRGRSSLSYEQYF.